This T cell receptor beta chain emerged from a study of tumor and adjacent non-tumor tissue in lung cancer. Study information: The patients, 10 to 11 men and a few women, were roughly 30 to 85 with stage I to III disease. On average, productive TCRbeta reads reached some 4.2 million per sample. Overall study results and limits: Significantly higher TCR diversity was found in tumor than normal lung. Tumor repertoires had a smaller top 100 clone share than normal lung.

The template was RNA from unsorted bulk tissue. Three rounds of nested PCR, following a modified ARM-PCR protocol, produced the TCRbeta library. MiXCR was run by TCRdb on the multiplex PCR reads, yielding one entry per CDR3 protein. The table records about 78,000 distinct CDR3 sequences, around 86% of them present only once. From germline, CDR1 is SGHTA and CDR2 FQGNSA. There are 15 residues in the CDR3. Trimming pared 3 bases from V and 1 base from J, leaving 12 bases between. Ten or more counts support this clonotype. Its antigen is still unknown. The genes are TRBV7-2 and TRBJ2-5; TRBD2 is a possible D gene (6 bases). The TCR comes from a woman aged 45-59 years with non-small cell lung cancer. The source material was lung tumor tissue. CDR3 region: CASSFLGRIQETQYF. The CDR3 nucleotides are TGTGCCAGCAGCTTTCTTGGGAGGATCCAAGAGACCCAGTACTTC.